These T cell receptor beta chains were read from a single sample in a study of blood T cell repertoires in COVID-19. Produced via immunoSEQ multiplex PCR; TCRdb's table is partial and in-frame only. The sample shows 70,000 to 85,000 clones, roughly 82% of them seen only once. Sequenced input: peripheral blood. The receptors here all came from a man aged 60 to 75 with acute or convalescent COVID-19. The conserved cysteine and the conserved F or W are not part of the CDR3 here.

CDR3aa	v_gene	j_gene
ASSRGGLGTEAF	TRBV4-2	TRBJ1-1
ASSYRDRVYEQY	TRBV6-5	TRBJ2-7
ASSQVSPGTEAF	TRBV3-1/TRBV3-2	TRBJ1-1
ASSPSSGNTIY	TRBV7-3	TRBJ1-3
ASSSGGLGVTEAF	TRBV7-2	TRBJ1-1
ASSFWTSGSGELF	TRBV7-8	TRBJ2-2
ASSSTDFEQY	TRBV9	TRBJ2-7
ASRPRDRGREKLF	TRBV25-1	TRBJ1-4
ASSVLAGGVDTQY	TRBV9	TRBJ2-3
ASSHYGGDIQY	TRBV3-1/TRBV3-2	TRBJ2-4
ASCRDRGPYEQY	TRBV2	TRBJ2-7
ASSLAGGPYEQY	TRBV7-2	TRBJ2-7
ASSLTGTGGYEQY	TRBV7-3	TRBJ2-7
ASSPGQGGLQPQH	TRBV7-6	TRBJ1-5
ASSLERTGGELF	TRBV5-8	TRBJ2-2
ASSQDYSRETQY	TRBV14	TRBJ2-5
ASSFDRDPNYGYT	TRBV6-4	TRBJ1-2
ASSQTSTSGISGANVLT	TRBV4-1	TRBJ2-6
ASSSGQGDEQF	TRBV28	TRBJ2-1
ASGLVQSGRRAGELF	TRBV12-5	TRBJ2-2
ASSTKGFNNSPLH	TRBV6-6	TRBJ1-6
ASSPTGGQETQY	TRBV18	TRBJ2-5
ASSLASAYNEQF	TRBV5-1	TRBJ2-1
ASSLMGLANYGYT	TRBV7-2	TRBJ1-2
ASSRGDYKNTEAF	TRBV28	TRBJ1-1
ASSLDPFYEQY	TRBV11-2	TRBJ2-7
SASPGGAYGYT	TRBV20-1	TRBJ1-2
ASSPAGGVYGYT	TRBV3-1/TRBV3-2	TRBJ1-2
ASSALLGQREAF	TRBV19	TRBJ1-1
ASSTRGEDGYT	TRBV5-1	TRBJ1-2
ASSDGGVNSPLH	TRBV7-3	TRBJ1-6
ASSRMPGQGYEQY	TRBV9	TRBJ2-7
ASSYNQPQH	TRBV2	TRBJ1-5
ASSYDSGYQETQY	TRBV6-2/TRBV6-3	TRBJ2-5
ASSLGQGDSPLH	TRBV6-5	TRBJ1-6
ASSATGTKNTQY	TRBV3-1/TRBV3-2	TRBJ2-3
ASSLEEGAYTEAF	TRBV5-1	TRBJ1-1
ASGQPNSPLH	TRBV5-8	TRBJ1-6
ASRLGLAGNEQF	TRBV21-1	TRBJ2-1
ASSWTETDTQY	TRBV5-4	TRBJ2-3
ASIPGQGAEAF	TRBV28	TRBJ1-1
ASSPGEGRKSPLH	TRBV7-2	TRBJ1-6
ASSPLRGTDTQY	TRBV28	TRBJ2-3
ASSIQSTGTSGELF	TRBV19	TRBJ2-2
ASSPRRGEETQY	TRBV18	TRBJ2-5
ASSVGLAKNTGELF	TRBV9	TRBJ2-2
ASRGTVNTEAF	TRBV6-5	TRBJ1-1
ASSRQGSYEQY	TRBV6-6	TRBJ2-7
ASRLTGVDNSPLH	TRBV27	TRBJ1-6
ASSLVEGWTEAF	TRBV7-8	TRBJ1-1
ASSALYGAETQY	TRBV25-1	TRBJ2-5
ASSSAVGYT	TRBV12-3/TRBV12-4	TRBJ1-2
ASSQDSRGGTFYEQY	TRBV4-3	TRBJ2-7
ASSLTIRVDSNQPQH	TRBV19	TRBJ1-5